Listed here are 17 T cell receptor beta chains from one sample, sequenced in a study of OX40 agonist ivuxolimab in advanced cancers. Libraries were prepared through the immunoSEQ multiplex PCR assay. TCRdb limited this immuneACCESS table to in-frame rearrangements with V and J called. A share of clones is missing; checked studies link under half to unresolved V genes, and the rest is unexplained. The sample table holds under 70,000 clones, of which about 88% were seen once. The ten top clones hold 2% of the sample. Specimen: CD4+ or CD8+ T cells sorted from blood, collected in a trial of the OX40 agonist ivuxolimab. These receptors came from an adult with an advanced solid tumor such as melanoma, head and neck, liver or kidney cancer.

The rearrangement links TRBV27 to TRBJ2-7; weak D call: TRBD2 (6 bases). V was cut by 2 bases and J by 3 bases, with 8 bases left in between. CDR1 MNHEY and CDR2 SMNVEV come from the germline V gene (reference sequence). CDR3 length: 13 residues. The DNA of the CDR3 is TGTGCCAGCAGTTTAAGGAGGGACTACGAGCAGTACTTC. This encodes CASSLRRDYEQYF.

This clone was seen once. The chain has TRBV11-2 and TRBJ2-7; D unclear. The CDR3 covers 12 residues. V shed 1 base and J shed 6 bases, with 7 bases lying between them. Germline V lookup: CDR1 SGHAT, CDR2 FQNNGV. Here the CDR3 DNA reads TGTGCCAGCAGCTTAGTACGCCCCGAGCAGTACTTC. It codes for CASSLVRPEQYF.

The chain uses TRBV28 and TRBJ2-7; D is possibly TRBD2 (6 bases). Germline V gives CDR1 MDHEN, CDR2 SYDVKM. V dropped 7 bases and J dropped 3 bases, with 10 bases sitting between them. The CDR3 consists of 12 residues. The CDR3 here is CASISGHYEQYF. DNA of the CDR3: TGTGCCAGCATCAGCGGGCACTACGAGCAGTACTTC.

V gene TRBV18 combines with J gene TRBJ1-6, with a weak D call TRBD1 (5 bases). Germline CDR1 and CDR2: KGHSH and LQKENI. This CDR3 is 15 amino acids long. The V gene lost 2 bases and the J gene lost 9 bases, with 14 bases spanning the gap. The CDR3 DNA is TGTGCCAGCTCACCAGATGGACACGGACTTTCACCCCTCCACTTT. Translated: CASSPDGHGLSPLHF.

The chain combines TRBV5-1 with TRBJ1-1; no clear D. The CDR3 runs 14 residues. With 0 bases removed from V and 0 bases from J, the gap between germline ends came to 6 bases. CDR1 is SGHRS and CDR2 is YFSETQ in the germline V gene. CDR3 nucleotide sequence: TGCGCCAGCAGCTTGGACAGAATGAACACTGAAGCTTTCTTT. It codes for CASSLDRMNTEAFF.

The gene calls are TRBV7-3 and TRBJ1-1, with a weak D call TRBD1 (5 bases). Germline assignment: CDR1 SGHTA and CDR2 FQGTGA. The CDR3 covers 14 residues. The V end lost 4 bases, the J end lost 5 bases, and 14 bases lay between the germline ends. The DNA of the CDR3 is TGTGCCAGCAGCTCAGACGAGGAGGGGACTGAAGCTTTCTTT. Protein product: CASSSDEEGTEAFF.

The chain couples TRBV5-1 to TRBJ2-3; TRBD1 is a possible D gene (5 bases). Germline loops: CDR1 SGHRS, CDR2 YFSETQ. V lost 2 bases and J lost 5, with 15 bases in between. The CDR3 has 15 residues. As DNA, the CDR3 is TGCGCCAGCAGCTTTGATGGGGCTAGATTAGATACGCAGTATTTT. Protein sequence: CASSFDGARLDTQYF. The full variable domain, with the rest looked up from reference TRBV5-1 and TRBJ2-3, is KAGVTQTPRYLIKTRGQQVTLSCSPISGHRSVSWYQQTPGQGLQFLFEYFSETQRNKGNFPGRFSGRQFSNSRSEMNVSTLELGDSALYLCASSFDGARLDTQYFGPGTRLTVL.

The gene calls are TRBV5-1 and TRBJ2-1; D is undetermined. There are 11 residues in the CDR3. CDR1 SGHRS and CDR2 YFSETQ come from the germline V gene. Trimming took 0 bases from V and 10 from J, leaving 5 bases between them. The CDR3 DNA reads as TGCGCCAGCAGCTTGGAAGGCGAGCAGTTCTTC. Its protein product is CASSLEGEQFF.

The CDR3 here is CASSVEVPSYNEQFF. CDR3 nucleotide sequence: TGTGCCAGCAGCGTCGAGGTGCCCTCCTACAATGAGCAGTTCTTC. This sequence joins TRBV7-2 and TRBJ2-1, with D uncertain. Germline CDR1 reads SGHTA; CDR2 reads FQGNSA. The V gene lost 5 bases and the J gene lost 0 bases, with 11 bases spanning the gap. The length of the CDR3 is 15 residues.

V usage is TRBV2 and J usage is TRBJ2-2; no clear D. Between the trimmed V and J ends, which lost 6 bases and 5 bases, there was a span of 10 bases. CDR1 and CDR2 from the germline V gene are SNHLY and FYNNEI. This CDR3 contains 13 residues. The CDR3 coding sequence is TGTGCCAGCAGGTACATGGGGACCGGGGAGCTGTTTTTT. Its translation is CASRYMGTGELFF.

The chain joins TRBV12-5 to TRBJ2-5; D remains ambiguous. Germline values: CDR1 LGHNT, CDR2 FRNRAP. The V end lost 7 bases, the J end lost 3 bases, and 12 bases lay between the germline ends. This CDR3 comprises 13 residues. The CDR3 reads CASAAPTEETQYF. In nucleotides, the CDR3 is TGTGCTAGTGCCGCCCCTACCGAAGAGACCCAGTACTTC.

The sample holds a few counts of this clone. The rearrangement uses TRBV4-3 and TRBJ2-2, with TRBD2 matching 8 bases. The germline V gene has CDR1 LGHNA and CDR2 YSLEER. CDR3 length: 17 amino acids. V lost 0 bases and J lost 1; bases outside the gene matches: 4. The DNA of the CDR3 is TGCGCCAGCAGCCAAGATCCGGCGGGGGGGAACACCGGGGAGCTGTTTTTT. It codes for CASSQDPAGGNTGELFF.

CDR3 loop: CASSSRTGLWVEAFF. CDR3 sequence (DNA): TGTGCCAGCAGTTCCCGGACGGGTTTGTGGGTCGAAGCTTTCTTT. The rearrangement joins TRBV28 to TRBJ1-1, with no clear D. The CDR3 loop spans 15 amino acids. In germline, CDR1 is MDHEN, CDR2 SYDVKM. V lost 4 bases, J lost 8 bases, and 20 bases lay in between. Full variable domain (rest looked up from reference TRBV28 and TRBJ1-1): DVKVTQSSRYLVKRTGEKVFLECVQDMDHENMFWYRQDPGLGLRLIYFSYDVKMKEKGDIPEGYSVSREKKERFSLILESASTNQTSMYLCASSSRTGLWVEAFFGQGTRLTVV.

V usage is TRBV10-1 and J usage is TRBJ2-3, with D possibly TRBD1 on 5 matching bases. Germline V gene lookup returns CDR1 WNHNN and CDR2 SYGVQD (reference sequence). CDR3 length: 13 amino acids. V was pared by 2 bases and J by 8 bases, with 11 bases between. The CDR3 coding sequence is TGCGCCAGCAGTGAGGGGGCCCGTAGTACGCAGTATTTT. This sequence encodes CASSEGARSTQYF.

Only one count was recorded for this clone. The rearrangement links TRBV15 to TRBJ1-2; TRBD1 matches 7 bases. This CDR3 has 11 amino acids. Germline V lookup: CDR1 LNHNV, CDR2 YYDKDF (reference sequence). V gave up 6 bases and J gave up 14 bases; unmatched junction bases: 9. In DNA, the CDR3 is TGTGCCACCAGTTTACAGGGGTCGATGACCTTC. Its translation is CATSLQGSMTF. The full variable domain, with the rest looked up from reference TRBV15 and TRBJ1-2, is DAMVIQNPRYQVTQFGKPVTLSCSQTLNHNVMYWYQQKSSQAPKLLFHYYDKDFNNEADTPDNFQSRRPNTSFCFLDIRSPGLGDTAMYLCATSLQGSMTFGSGTRLTVV.

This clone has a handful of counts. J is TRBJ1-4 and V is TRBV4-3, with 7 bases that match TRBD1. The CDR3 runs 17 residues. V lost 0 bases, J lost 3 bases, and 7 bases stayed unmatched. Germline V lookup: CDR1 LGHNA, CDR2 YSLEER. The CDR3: CASSQEITGQSNEKLFF. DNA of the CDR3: TGCGCCAGCAGCCAAGAAATCACGGGACAGTCTAATGAAAAACTGTTTTTT.

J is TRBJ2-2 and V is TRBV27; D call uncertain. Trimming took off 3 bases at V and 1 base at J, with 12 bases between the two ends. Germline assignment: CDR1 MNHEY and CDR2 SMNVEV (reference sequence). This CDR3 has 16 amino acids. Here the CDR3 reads CASSFPIGKNTGELFF. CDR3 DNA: TGTGCCAGCAGTTTCCCGATTGGGAAGAACACCGGGGAGCTGTTTTTT.